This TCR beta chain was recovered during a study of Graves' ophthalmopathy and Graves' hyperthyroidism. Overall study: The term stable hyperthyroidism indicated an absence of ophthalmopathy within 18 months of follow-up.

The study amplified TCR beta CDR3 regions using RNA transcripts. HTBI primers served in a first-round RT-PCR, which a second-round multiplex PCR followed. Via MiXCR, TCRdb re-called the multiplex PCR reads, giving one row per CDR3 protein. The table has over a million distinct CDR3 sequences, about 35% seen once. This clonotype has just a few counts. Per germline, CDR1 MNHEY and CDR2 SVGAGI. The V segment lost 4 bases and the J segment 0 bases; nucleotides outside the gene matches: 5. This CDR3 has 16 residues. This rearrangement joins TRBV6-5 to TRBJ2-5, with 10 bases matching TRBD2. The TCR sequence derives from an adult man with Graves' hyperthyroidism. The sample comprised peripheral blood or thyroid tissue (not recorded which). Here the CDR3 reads CASSSILAGYQETQYF. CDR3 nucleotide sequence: TGTGCCAGCAGTTCTATACTAGCGGGATACCAAGAGACCCAGTACTTC.